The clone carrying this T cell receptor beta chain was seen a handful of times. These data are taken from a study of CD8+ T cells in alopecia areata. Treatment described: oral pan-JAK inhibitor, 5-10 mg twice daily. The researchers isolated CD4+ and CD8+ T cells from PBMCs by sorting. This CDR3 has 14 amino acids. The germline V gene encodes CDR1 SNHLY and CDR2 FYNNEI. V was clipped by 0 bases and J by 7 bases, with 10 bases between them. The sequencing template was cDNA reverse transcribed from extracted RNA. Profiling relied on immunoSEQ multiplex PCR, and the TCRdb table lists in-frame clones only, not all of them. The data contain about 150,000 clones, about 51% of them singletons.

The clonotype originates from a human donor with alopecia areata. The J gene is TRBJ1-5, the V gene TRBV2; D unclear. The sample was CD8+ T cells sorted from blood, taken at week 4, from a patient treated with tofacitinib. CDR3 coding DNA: TGTGCCAGCAGTGAAGCAGGGTCGGGGCAGCCCCAGCATTTT. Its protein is CASSEAGSGQPQHF.